What follows are 32 T cell receptor beta chains derived from one specimen sequenced in a study of blood T cell repertoires in COVID-19. Measured with immunoSEQ multiplex PCR; TCRdb has only the in-frame clones, and not every one. The table includes some 270,000 clones, roughly 84% detected once. The sequenced material came from PBMCs or T cells enriched from blood (not recorded which). Receptors originate from a man aged 50-59 years who had recovered from COVID-19.

V usage is TRBV7-2 and J usage is TRBJ2-6; D is undetermined. This CDR3 has 15 residues. Germline V gives CDR1 SGHTA, CDR2 FQGNSA. Trimming pared 4 bases from V and 0 bases from J, leaving 7 bases between. The CDR3 loop is CASSSGGSGANVLTF. The CDR3 DNA follows: TGTGCCAGCAGCTCCGGTGGCTCTGGGGCCAACGTCCTGACTTTC.

The sample holds one count of this clone. The rearrangement links TRBV24-1 to TRBJ1-2; 10 positions agree with TRBD1. In germline, CDR1 is KGHDR, CDR2 SFDVKD. V shed 3 bases and J 8 bases; nucleotides not matched to a gene: 17. The CDR3 totals 18 residues. The CDR3 nucleotides are TGTGCCACCAGTGATCCCAGGGGGACAGGGGATATTCCGCGGGGCTACACCTTC. Its protein product is CATSDPRGTGDIPRGYTF.

The CDR3 sequence: CASSQVTGAYTF. The CDR3 DNA reads as TGTGCCAGCAGCCAAGTTACAGGAGCCTACACCTTC. The chain links TRBV3-1 (or the pseudogene TRBV3-2) to TRBJ1-2; D is possibly TRBD1 (5 bases). This CDR3 is built from 12 residues. Looked up from germline, CDR1 is LGHDT and CDR2 is YNNKEL (reference sequence). Trimming pared 1 base from V and 10 bases from J, leaving 10 bases between.

This sequence joins TRBV10-3 and TRBJ1-2; D is perhaps TRBD1 (5 bases). V lost 6 bases to trimming and J lost 6 bases, with 14 bases between them. This CDR3 spans 13 amino acids. Germline CDR1 ENHRY, CDR2 SYGVKD. The CDR3 loop reads CAISPPGLHGYTF. The CDR3 DNA follows: TGTGCCATCAGCCCCCCAGGGCTACATGGCTACACCTTC.

This clone was seen more than once but under ten times. The CDR3 sequence: CATRVRGSLNQPQHF. CDR3 DNA: TGTGCCACCCGGGTCAGGGGGTCATTGAATCAGCCCCAGCATTTT. The J gene is TRBJ1-5, the V gene TRBV19; TRBD1 matches at 7 bases. Per germline, CDR1 LNHDA and CDR2 SQIVND (reference sequence). This CDR3 is 15 amino acids long. V was pared by 10 bases and J by 4 bases, with 13 bases of the junction left unmatched.

The chain has TRBV6-2 or TRBV6-3 and TRBJ2-7; 7 nucleotides agree with TRBD2. The CDR3 sequence is 15 residues long. Germline V CDR1 and CDR2: MNHEY, SVGEGT. Trimming took 4 bases from V and 3 from J; bases not matched to a gene: 9. CDR3 DNA sequence: TGTGCCAGCAGTTCCACTAGCGCGAGCATCTACGAGCAGTACTTC. Residues: CASSSTSASIYEQYF.

The chain is built from TRBV7-8 and TRBJ1-3; D gene uncertain. The germline V and J ends were trimmed by 8 bases and 1 base, with 9 bases remaining between them. Looked up from germline, CDR1 is SGHVS and CDR2 is FQNEAQ. The CDR3 sequence is 13 residues long. In DNA, the CDR3 is TGTGCCAGCCAGACACAATCTGGAAACACCATATATTTT. It yields the protein CASQTQSGNTIYF. The full variable domain, with the rest looked up from reference TRBV7-8 and TRBJ1-3, is GAGVSQSPRYKVAKRGQDVALRCDPISGHVSLFWYQQALGQGPEFLTYFQNEAQLDKSGLPSDRFFAERPEGSVSTLKIQRTQQEDSAVYLCASQTQSGNTIYFGEGSWLTVV.

The chain uses TRBV7-9 and TRBJ1-4, with D tentatively TRBD1 (6 bases). This CDR3 spans 15 amino acids. The ends were cut back, 0 bases at V and 6 bases at J, with 11 bases in the middle. Germline CDR1 is SEHNR and CDR2 is FQNEAQ (reference sequence). The CDR3 here is CASSLALGGDEKLFF. The CDR3 nucleotides are TGTGCCAGCAGCTTAGCCCTAGGGGGTGATGAAAAACTGTTTTTT.

The chain links TRBV29-1 to TRBJ2-7; possible D gene TRBD1, 6 bases. The length of the CDR3 is 11 residues. With 6 bases removed from V and 3 bases from J, the gap between germline ends came to 9 bases. The germline V gene has CDR1 SQVTM and CDR2 ANQGSEA. The CDR3 loop reads CSVLQGYEQYF. The CDR3, as DNA: TGCAGCGTACTACAGGGCTACGAGCAGTACTTC.

This clone was detected only once. V usage is TRBV10-3 and J usage is TRBJ1-4; D is perhaps TRBD1 (5 bases). The V gene's germline CDR1 is ENHRY and CDR2 SYGVKD. The CDR3 contains 13 residues. Deletions cut 0 bases from V and 8 bases from J, with 7 bases between. As DNA, the CDR3 is TGTGCCATCAGTGAGTCCGGGGGGGAAAAACTGTTTTTT. Its translation: CAISESGGEKLFF.

The chain is built from TRBV3-1 (or the pseudogene TRBV3-2) and TRBJ1-2, with D perhaps matching TRBD1 (5 bases). Germline lookup yields CDR1 LGHDT and CDR2 YNNKEL (reference sequence). The CDR3 totals 14 residues. The germline V and J ends were trimmed by 1 base and 7 bases, with 13 bases remaining between them. The CDR3 sequence is CASSQVGAQAGYTF. The CDR3 region has the DNA TGTGCCAGCAGCCAAGTAGGGGCTCAGGCTGGCTACACCTTC.

This clone has more than one count but fewer than ten. The chain links TRBV13 to TRBJ2-7; 7 nucleotides agree with TRBD1. The CDR3 runs to 16 residues. Germline V gives CDR1 PRHDT, CDR2 FYEKMQ (reference sequence). J lost 0 bases, V lost 5 bases, and 10 bases had no gene match. The CDR3 DNA reads TGTGCCAGCAGCCCACAGGGGTTGGGAATCTCCTACGAGCAGTACTTC. It yields the protein CASSPQGLGISYEQYF.

This chain connects TRBV3-1 (or the pseudogene TRBV3-2) to TRBJ2-5, with 10 bases fitting TRBD2. Germline loops: CDR1 LGHDT, CDR2 YNNKEL (reference sequence). V trimming: 4 bases; J trimming: 5 bases; junction bases outside the gene matches: 13. This CDR3 has 17 amino acids. The CDR3 DNA is TGTGCCAGCAGCCTAATGACGCAACTAGCGGGGATGGAGACCCAGTACTTC. Residues: CASSLMTQLAGMETQYF.

V usage is TRBV19 and J usage is TRBJ2-2; D is ambiguous. CDR1 LNHDA and CDR2 SQIVND come from the germline V gene (reference sequence). The ends were cut back, 0 bases at V and 6 bases at J, with 23 bases in the middle. The length of the CDR3 is 19 residues. CDR3 nucleotides: TGTGCCAGTAGTATAGATATCGATTCTTATACTGGGCCCGCCGGGGAGCTGTTTTTT. As protein: CASSIDIDSYTGPAGELFF.

The chain links TRBV14 to TRBJ2-2, with 10 bases lining up with TRBD2. V dropped 4 bases and J dropped 4; count of bases not matched to a gene: 3. Germline assignment: CDR1 SGHDN and CDR2 FVKESK. The CDR3 is 15 residues long. CDR3 protein: CASSPLAGPTGELFF. CDR3 DNA sequence: TGTGCCAGCAGCCCACTAGCGGGACCCACCGGGGAGCTGTTTTTT.

This sequence joins TRBV9 and TRBJ1-2; D is ambiguous. V was shortened by 3 bases and J by 2 bases, with 11 bases between the two germline ends. Germline CDR1 reads SGDLS; CDR2 reads YYNGEE. The CDR3 is 14 amino acids. The CDR3 spells CASSGLAANYGYTF. CDR3 DNA: TGTGCCAGCAGCGGGTTGGCGGCGAACTATGGCTACACCTTC.

This rearrangement joins TRBV27 to TRBJ2-3; TRBD2 matches at 10 bases. Germline loops: CDR1 MNHEY, CDR2 SMNVEV (reference sequence). J gave up 6 bases and V 5 bases, and 14 bases lay outside the gene matches. This CDR3 region has 17 residues. The CDR3 spells CASSRPPLAGGGDTQYF. In DNA form, the CDR3 reads TGTGCCAGCAGTCGTCCACCCTTAGCGGGAGGCGGGGATACGCAGTATTTT.

The genes are TRBV27 and TRBJ1-2; 7 bases are a match to TRBD1. The CDR3 runs to 14 residues. J was trimmed by 3 bases and V by 6 bases; bases with no gene match: 7. Looked up from germline, CDR1 is MNHEY and CDR2 is SMNVEV (reference sequence). CDR3 sequence: CASSRDRADYGYTF. CDR3 nucleotides: TGTGCCAGCAGCAGAGACAGGGCTGACTATGGCTACACCTTC.

The chain recombines TRBV9 with TRBJ2-3; D unresolved. The CDR3 has 12 amino acids. Trimming took 3 bases from V and 1 from J, leaving 3 bases between them. Germline V lookup: CDR1 SGDLS, CDR2 YYNGEE. The CDR3 region is CASSAGTDTQYF. The DNA for the CDR3 is TGTGCCAGCAGCGCAGGCACAGATACGCAGTATTTT.

The chain has TRBV23-1 and TRBJ1-2; 10 bases are a match to TRBD1. TRBV23-1 is designated an ORF whose function remains uncertain. The CDR3 is 16 residues long. With V trimmed by 3 bases and J by 3 bases, 7 bases remained unmatched. CDR3 nucleotide sequence: TGCGCCAGCAGTCAGCAGGGACAGGGGAGAGACTATGGCTACACCTTC. Its protein product is CASSQQGQGRDYGYTF.

The chain has TRBV28 and TRBJ2-3; D is unclear. Deletions cut 4 bases from V and 6 bases from J, with 5 bases between. Germline V gene data show CDR1 as MDHEN and CDR2 as SYDVKM. The CDR3 runs to 11 residues. CDR3 sequence reads: CASSWADTQYF. The CDR3 DNA follows: TGTGCCAGCAGTTGGGCCGATACGCAGTATTTT.

The chain uses TRBV4-3 and TRBJ2-1, with TRBD2 matching over 9 bases. CDR3 size: 15 residues. Germline values: CDR1 LGHNA, CDR2 YSLEER. J lost 2 bases, V lost 4 bases, and 3 bases had no gene match. DNA for the CDR3: TGCGCCAGCAGCCGGGCTAGCGGGGCCTACAATGAGCAGTTCTTC. This codes for CASSRASGAYNEQFF.

This sequence joins TRBV6-5 and TRBJ1-5, with a tentative D call TRBD1 (5 bases). The V end was cut by 8 bases, the J end by 6 bases, with 11 bases between. Germline V CDR1 and CDR2: MNHEY, SVGAGI. This CDR3 contains 12 residues. In nucleotides, the CDR3 is TGTGCCAGCGGGGCTGAAGGTCAGCCCCAGCATTTT. It codes for CASGAEGQPQHF.

This chain links TRBV3-1 (or the pseudogene TRBV3-2) with TRBJ2-3; TRBD1 matches 8 bases. CDR3 length: 16 residues. V was clipped by 4 bases and J by 1 base; unmatched bases: 7. Per germline, CDR1 LGHDT and CDR2 YNNKEL (reference sequence). In DNA, the CDR3 is TGTGCCAGCAGCCGGGTCACAGGGGGTGGCACAGATACGCAGTATTTT. It yields the protein CASSRVTGGGTDTQYF.

The genes are TRBV6-2 or TRBV6-3 and TRBJ2-7, with D perhaps matching TRBD2 (6 bases). V was shortened by 6 bases and J by 6 bases, with 12 bases between the two germline ends. CDR1 MNHEY and CDR2 SVGEGT come from the germline V gene. The length of the CDR3 is 12 residues. CDR3 coding DNA: TGTGCCAGCAGCCAACTAGCTGCCGAGCAGTACTTC. It translates to CASSQLAAEQYF.

A single count supports this clone. One junction end does not reproduce the germline sequence, and a read error may be involved. This chain connects TRBV28 to TRBJ2-7; D is unresolved. The CDR3 sequence is 14 residues long. Germline V lookup: CDR1 MDHEN, CDR2 SYDVKM. CDR3 DNA: TGTGCCAGCAGTTTAGATCCCCAGTCCTCCGAGCAGTACTTC. It specifies CASSLDPQSSEQYF.

The CDR3: CATSDSRTGSTYGYTF. In DNA form, the CDR3 reads TGTGCCACCAGTGATTCTCGGACAGGGTCAACCTATGGCTACACCTTC. The rearrangement links TRBV24-1 to TRBJ1-2; 8 nucleotides agree with TRBD1. V trimming: 2 bases; J trimming: 4 bases; junction bases outside the gene matches: 8. Germline CDR1 and CDR2: KGHDR and SFDVKD. The CDR3 totals 16 residues.

The chain is built from TRBV9 and TRBJ2-1; 10 bases agree with TRBD2. The CDR3 length is 15 residues. Germline values: CDR1 SGDLS, CDR2 YYNGEE. V was pared by 3 bases and J by 10 bases, with 10 bases of the junction left unmatched. For the CDR3, the DNA is TGTGCCAGCAGCGCAGGGATTAGCGGGAGGTACGAGCAGTTCTTC. Encoded protein: CASSAGISGRYEQFF.

The chain recombines TRBV5-5 with TRBJ1-2; weak D call: TRBD1 (6 bases). Germline V gives CDR1 SGHKS, CDR2 YYEKEE (reference sequence). This CDR3 comprises 13 residues. Trimming pared 2 bases from V and 3 bases from J, leaving 8 bases between. The CDR3 region has the DNA TGTGCCAGCAGCTTTTCAGGGGACTATGGCTACACCTTC. Its protein product is CASSFSGDYGYTF.

This clone was counted once. CDR3 DNA: TGTGCCAGCAGCCCGGACAGGGCGTACAATGAGCAGTTCTTC. Protein sequence: CASSPDRAYNEQFF. The chain is built from TRBV13 and TRBJ2-1; TRBD1 matches at 8 bases. The CDR3 has 14 residues. Germline loops: CDR1 PRHDT, CDR2 FYEKMQ (reference sequence). With V trimmed by 5 bases and J by 4 bases, 4 bases remained unmatched. Together with reference TRBV13 and TRBJ2-1, the CDR3 gives the full variable domain: AAGVIQSPRHLIKEKRETATLKCYPIPRHDTVYWYQQGPGQDPQFLISFYEKMQSDKGSIPDRFSAQQFSDYHSELNMSSLELGDSALYFCASSPDRAYNEQFFGPGTRLTVL.

This clone was observed once. The chain joins TRBV27 to TRBJ2-1, with D possibly being TRBD2 (6 bases). Between the trimmed V and J ends, which lost 6 bases and 4 bases, there was a span of 25 bases. The CDR3 length is 18 residues. Looked up from germline, CDR1 is MNHEY and CDR2 is SMNVEV (reference sequence). The CDR3 here is CASRPPGGKVGGYNEQFF. The DNA for the CDR3 is TGTGCCAGCAGACCCCCAGGAGGGAAGGTGGGGGGTTACAATGAGCAGTTCTTC.

This CDR3 is CATSRDRAGGSEQYF. DNA for the CDR3: TGTGCCACCAGCAGAGATCGAGCGGGAGGGAGCGAGCAGTACTTC. This chain uses TRBV15 with TRBJ2-7, with 10 nucleotides matching TRBD2. The ends lost 0 bases at V and 6 bases at J; junction bases unmatched: 5. Germline V gene sequence: CDR1 LNHNV, CDR2 YYDKDF (reference sequence). The CDR3 has 15 residues.